This record looks at one T cell receptor (beta chain) sequence and its context. As a fraction of the sample, this clonotype is medium-sized (0.01 to 0.1%). Its antigen is not yet known. No base quality values were provided; no much bigger clone lies one nucleotide off. The sample originates from a study of HIV-infected patients and healthy controls (dated by TCRdb to about 2014). About the investigation overall: Although they stayed below normal ranges, CD4 counts in about 85% of the 16 patients rose modestly but significantly after three months of therapy. The study tested whether deep TCR repertoire sequencing of HIV patients' small blood samples could capture immune perturbation and reconstitution. Viral load became undetectable in about 75% of the 16 patients by the second bleed and in all patients after a further year of therapy. Relative to controls, total CDR3 counts per chain did not differ significantly, and patients lacked overall T-cell lymphocytopenia. The CD4:CD8 ratio rose slightly, whereas CD8 counts showed no consistent shift during early therapy.

Whole blood was used without cell fractionation, so the repertoire reflected all unsorted peripheral T cells. For RNA extraction, about 2.7 ml of peripheral blood was collected into Tempus tubes. HIV-infected adults not yet given antiretroviral therapy and scheduled to start treatment were recruited, and the first sixteen eligible patients underwent processing. Enrollment excluded patients who had febrile or AIDS-related illness, tumors, hepatitis B or C coinfection, immunomodulatory therapy, recent vaccination or treatment interruptions. Residual genomic DNA was removed with the TURBO-DNase kit and globin mRNA was depleted with GLOBINclear. Just before antiretroviral therapy was started, pretreatment blood was collected from HIV-infected patients. SuperScript III was used to reverse transcribe 500 ng RNA with primers targeting the alpha and beta constant regions. Separate alpha and beta chain libraries were generated by chain-specific third strand synthesis with multiplexing indices. The protocol used a single primer pair to amplify all rearrangements within a chain, which avoided primer bias, and attached molecular barcodes to each cDNA molecule. Purified cDNA was ligated with T4 RNA Ligase 1 onto a 5' RACE adapter bearing a random hexamer and the SP2 sequencing primer site. The authors primed second strand synthesis from the SP2 site with Phusion polymerase and used slow temperature ramps to favor optimal annealing. Each molecule's 12-nucleotide barcode consisted of two random hexamer sequences, both added before amplification and joined together. P5 and P7 adapter elements plus a second index were added in a short first PCR, which was followed by a roughly 21-cycle amplification PCR with P5s and P7 primers. The libraries went through roughly 28 PCR cycles in total, were quantified on a Qubit, were sized on a Bioanalyzer, and were diluted to 3 to 4 nM. Sequencing of the normalized libraries was done on an Illumina MiSeq using 2 x 250 paired-end kits. Reverse transcription reactions underwent purification over MinElute columns, with elution into roughly 10 ul Tris-Cl. Adapter ligations were incubated for 20 to 25 hours at 16 degrees C and subsequently purified with AMPure XP beads at a 1:1 ratio. The original pipeline was this. Demultiplexed FASTQ files were processed with a modified Decombinator that output V, J, insert and barcode information. Any sequence that shared a barcode yet differed from the dominant sequence was discarded as an error, and the number of original cDNA molecules was estimated by counting barcodes clustered at Levenshtein distance 3. Downstream analyses used R packages ineq, vegan, igraph and RCytoscape, with IMGT nomenclature and CDR3 definitions. V gene usage was calculated across distinct sequences, with every TCR tallied a single time to avoid skew from clonal expansion. Within a donor, similarity networks joined unique CDR3 amino acid sequences in every case where two of them were separated by a single Levenshtein edit. The authors compiled published HIV-specific CDR3s (around 90 alpha, roughly 760 beta) and CMV-specific CDR3s (approximately 13 alpha, 200 to 300 beta) and searched for them in the repertoires. It was shown by random subsampling to size-matched repertoires that the decreased diversity of patients was not caused by their lower sequence numbers. TCRdb redid the processing of the public reads, applying fastp at Q25 and MiXCR, and retained in-frame beta chains. Each CDR3 protein gets just one entry, which takes the most common genes and DNA from the rows behind it. In this record, the V and J calls reflect TCRdb's handling and not the investigators' own analysis. The sample data list under 10,000 distinct CDR3 sequences, and about 6.3% of these were observed just once. Of the sample, 22% is held by the ten largest clones.

General findings and caveats noted by the study authors: During therapy, a significant decrease in frequency was seen for HIV-associated CDR3s, whereas no significant change was found for CMV-associated CDR3s, although most of them became more frequent. Pairing of alpha and beta chains was not determined in the samples. Sequencing depth was restricted by the use of whole blood, which also prevented the dynamics of distinct T-cell subpopulations from being separated. A major limit on how widely the findings apply, in the view of the authors, was that only sixteen HIV-infected individuals were processed. More CDR3s were shared between individuals among healthy controls than among HIV+ patients, as measured by Jaccard index and by the count of highly shared sequences. Significantly higher mean Gini indices were seen in HIV-infected repertoires than in controls, possibly reflecting oligoclonality. Healthy control repertoires showed roughly threefold more distinct CDR3s and higher Shannon diversity than untreated HIV+ repertoires. In the study, no determination of donor HLA types was made. Differing numbers of distinct sequences in patients and controls hindered comparison, and size-matching assigned excessive weight to rare events in the HIV-infected data. In size-matched repertoire data, the apparent post-therapy recovery of the Gini index in HIV-infected patients was not replicated. MAIT cell alpha-chain CDR3s were found at high frequency in healthy controls but were severely depleted in HIV+ repertoires. The observed differences in diversity were not explained by the slight differences in age and sex profiles between the study cohorts. Compared with controls, HIV-infected patients showed significantly different mean usage of eight alpha and eight beta V genes.

The CDR3 holds 13 amino acids from the cysteine to the phenylalanine. Left in the record is the CDR3 DNA by itself, 39 bases read in frame from the first base. At the junction V is shortened by 4 bases and J by 5 bases, with 11 bases in between. CDR1 and CDR2 (SGHTA, FQGNSA) derive from the germline V gene. Sequencing used blood, obtained before antiretroviral therapy. The TCR sequence derives from an adult with HIV infection. Recombination connected TRBV7-2 to TRBJ2-5; the D gene remains uncertain. The CDR3 protein: CASSSRPEETQYF. The DNA sequence is given as TGTGCCAGCAGCTCCCGGCCCGAGGAGACCCAGTACTTC.